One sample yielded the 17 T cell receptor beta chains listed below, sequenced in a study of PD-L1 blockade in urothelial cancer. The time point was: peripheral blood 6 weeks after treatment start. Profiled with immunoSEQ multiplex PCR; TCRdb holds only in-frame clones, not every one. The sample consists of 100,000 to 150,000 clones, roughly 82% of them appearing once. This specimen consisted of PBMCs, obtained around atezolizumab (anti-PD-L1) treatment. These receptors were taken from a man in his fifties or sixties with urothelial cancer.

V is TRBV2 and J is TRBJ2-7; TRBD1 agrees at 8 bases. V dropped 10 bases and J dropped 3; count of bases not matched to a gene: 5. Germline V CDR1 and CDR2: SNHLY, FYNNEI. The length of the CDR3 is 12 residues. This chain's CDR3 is CAIRDRIYEQYF. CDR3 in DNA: TGTGCCATCCGGGACAGGATCTACGAGCAGTACTTC.

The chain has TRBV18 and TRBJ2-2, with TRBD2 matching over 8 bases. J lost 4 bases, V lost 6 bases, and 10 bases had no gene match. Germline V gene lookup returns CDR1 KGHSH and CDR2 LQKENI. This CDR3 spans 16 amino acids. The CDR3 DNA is TGTGCCAGCTCCCACGCCAGCGGGAGAAGCACCGGGGAGCTGTTTTTT. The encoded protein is CASSHASGRSTGELFF.

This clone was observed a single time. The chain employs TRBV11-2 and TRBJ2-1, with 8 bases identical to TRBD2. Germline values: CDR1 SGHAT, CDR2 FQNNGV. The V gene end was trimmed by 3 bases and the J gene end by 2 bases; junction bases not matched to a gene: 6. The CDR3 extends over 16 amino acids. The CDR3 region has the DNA TGTGCCAGCAGCTTCGGACTAGCTGCTACCTACAATGAGCAGTTCTTC. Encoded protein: CASSFGLAATYNEQFF.

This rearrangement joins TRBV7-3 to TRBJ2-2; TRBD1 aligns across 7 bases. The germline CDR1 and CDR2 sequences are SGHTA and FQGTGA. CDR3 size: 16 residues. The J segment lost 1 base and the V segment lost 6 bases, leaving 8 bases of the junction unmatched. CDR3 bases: TGTGCCAGCAGTGAAAGTGGGACAGTGAACACCGGGGAGCTGTTTTTT. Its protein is CASSESGTVNTGELFF.

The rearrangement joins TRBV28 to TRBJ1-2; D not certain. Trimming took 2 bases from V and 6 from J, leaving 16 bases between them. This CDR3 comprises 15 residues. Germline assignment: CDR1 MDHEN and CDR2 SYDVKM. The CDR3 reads CASSLAGGIGDGYTF. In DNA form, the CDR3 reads TGTGCCAGCAGTTTAGCGGGCGGGATTGGGGATGGCTACACCTTC.

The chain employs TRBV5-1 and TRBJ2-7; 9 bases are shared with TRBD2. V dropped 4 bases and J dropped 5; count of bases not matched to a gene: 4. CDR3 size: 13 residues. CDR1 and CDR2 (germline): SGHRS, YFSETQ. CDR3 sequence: CASSGGRGDEQYF. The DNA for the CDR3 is TGCGCCAGCAGCGGCGGGAGGGGTGACGAGCAGTACTTC.

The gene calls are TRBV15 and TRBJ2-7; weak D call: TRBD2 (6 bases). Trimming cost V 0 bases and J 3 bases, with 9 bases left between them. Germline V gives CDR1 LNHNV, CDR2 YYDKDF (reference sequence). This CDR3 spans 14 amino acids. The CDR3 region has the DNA TGTGCCACCAGCAGAGATATCGGGGGCTACGAGCAGTACTTC. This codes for CATSRDIGGYEQYF.

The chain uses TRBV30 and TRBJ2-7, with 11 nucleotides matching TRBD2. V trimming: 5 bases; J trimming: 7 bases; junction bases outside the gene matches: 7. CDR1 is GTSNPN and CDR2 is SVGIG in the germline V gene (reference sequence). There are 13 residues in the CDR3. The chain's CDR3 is CAWLSGRAREQYF. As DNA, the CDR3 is TGTGCCTGGCTTAGCGGGAGGGCACGAGAGCAGTACTTC.

CDR3 DNA: TGTGCCAGCAGCTTAGGGAGGGCCTCGGAAGAGCAGTTCTTC. Its translation: CASSLGRASEEQFF. The chain carries TRBV11-3 and TRBJ2-1; possibly TRBD2 for D (6 bases). Per germline, CDR1 SGHNT and CDR2 YENEEA. The CDR3 totals 14 residues. With 1 base removed from V and 10 bases from J, the gap between germline ends came to 14 bases.

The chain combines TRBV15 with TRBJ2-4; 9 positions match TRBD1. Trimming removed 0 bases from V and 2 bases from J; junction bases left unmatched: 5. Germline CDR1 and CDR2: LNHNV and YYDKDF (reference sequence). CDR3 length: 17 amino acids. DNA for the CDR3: TGTGCCACCAGCAGAGAGCGGACAGGGGTCACCAAAAACATTCAGTACTTC. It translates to CATSRERTGVTKNIQYF.

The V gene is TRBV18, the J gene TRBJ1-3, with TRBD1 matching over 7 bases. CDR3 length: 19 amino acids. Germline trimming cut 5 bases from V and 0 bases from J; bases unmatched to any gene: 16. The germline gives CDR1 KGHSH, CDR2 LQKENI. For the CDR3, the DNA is TGTGCCAGCTCATTTTCTGGCCCGACAGGGCCGAGCTCTGGAAACACCATATATTTT. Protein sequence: CASSFSGPTGPSSGNTIYF.

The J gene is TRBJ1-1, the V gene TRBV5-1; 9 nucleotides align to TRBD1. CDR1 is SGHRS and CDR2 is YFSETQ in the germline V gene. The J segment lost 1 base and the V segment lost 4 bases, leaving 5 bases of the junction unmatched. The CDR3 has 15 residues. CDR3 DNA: TGCGCCAGCAGCAGGCGGACAGGGGAGAACACTGAAGCTTTCTTT. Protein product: CASSRRTGENTEAFF.

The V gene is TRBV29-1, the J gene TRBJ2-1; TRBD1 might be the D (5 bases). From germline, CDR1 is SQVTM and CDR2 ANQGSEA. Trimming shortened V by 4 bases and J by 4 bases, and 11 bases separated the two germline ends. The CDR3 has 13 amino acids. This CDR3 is CSVVETVYNEQFF. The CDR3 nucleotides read TGCAGCGTTGTGGAGACAGTATACAATGAGCAGTTCTTC.

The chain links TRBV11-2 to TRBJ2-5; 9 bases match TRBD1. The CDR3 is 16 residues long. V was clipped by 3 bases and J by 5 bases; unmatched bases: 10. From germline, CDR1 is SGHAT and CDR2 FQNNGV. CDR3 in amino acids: CASSFGGQGSLETQYF. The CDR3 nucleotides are TGTGCCAGCAGCTTCGGGGGACAGGGTTCTTTGGAGACCCAGTACTTC.

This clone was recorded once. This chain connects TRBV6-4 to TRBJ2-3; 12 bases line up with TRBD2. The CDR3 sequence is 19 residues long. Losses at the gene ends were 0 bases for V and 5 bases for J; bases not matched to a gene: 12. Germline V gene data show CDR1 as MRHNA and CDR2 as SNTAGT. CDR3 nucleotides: TGTGCCAGCAGTGACTCAGCGACTAGCGGGAGTCCCGTCAGAGATACGCAGTATTTT. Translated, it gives CASSDSATSGSPVRDTQYF.

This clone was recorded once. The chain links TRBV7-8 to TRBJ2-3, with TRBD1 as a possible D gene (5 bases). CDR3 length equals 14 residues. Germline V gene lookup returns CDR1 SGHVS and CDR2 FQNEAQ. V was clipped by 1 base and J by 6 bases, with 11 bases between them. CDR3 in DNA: TGTGCCAGCAGCTTAGGGGGCAACCGGGATACGCAGTATTTT. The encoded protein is CASSLGGNRDTQYF.

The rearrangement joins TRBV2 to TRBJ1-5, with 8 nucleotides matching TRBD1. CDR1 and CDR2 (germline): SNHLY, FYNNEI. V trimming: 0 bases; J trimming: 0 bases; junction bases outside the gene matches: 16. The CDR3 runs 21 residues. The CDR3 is CASSEAVSISHRGFSNQPQHF. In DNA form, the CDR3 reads TGTGCCAGCAGTGAAGCGGTCAGTATCTCACACAGGGGGTTTAGCAATCAGCCCCAGCATTTT. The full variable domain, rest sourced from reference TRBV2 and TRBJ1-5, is EPEVTQTPSHQVTQMGQEVILRCVPISNHLYFYWYRQILGQKVEFLVSFYNNEISEKSEIFDDQFSVERPDGSNFTLKIRSTKLEDSAMYFCASSEAVSISHRGFSNQPQHFGDGTRLSIL.